This T cell receptor (beta chain) was identified during a study of T cells in Graves' hyperthyroidism and ophthalmopathy. The CDR3 loop spans 13 amino acids. Trimming removed 6 bases at V and 4 bases at J, with 10 bases between. Germline V gives CDR1 SNHLY, CDR2 FYNNEI. The investigators amplified TCR beta CDR3 regions from RNA transcripts. In the first-round RT-PCR of the TCR CDR3, the HTBI primer set was used. MiXCR was run by TCRdb on the multiplex PCR reads, yielding one entry per CDR3 protein. The data contain some 650,000 distinct CDR3 sequences, 16% of them singletons. This clonotype appeared many times.

The sequence came from a middle-aged woman with Graves' ophthalmopathy. This rearrangement joins TRBV2 to TRBJ2-1, with a weak D call TRBD2 (5 bases). The specimen was blood. CDR3 sequence (DNA): TGTGCCAGCAGGCCCGGACTTTACAATGAGCAGTTCTTC. Its protein product is CASRPGLYNEQFF.